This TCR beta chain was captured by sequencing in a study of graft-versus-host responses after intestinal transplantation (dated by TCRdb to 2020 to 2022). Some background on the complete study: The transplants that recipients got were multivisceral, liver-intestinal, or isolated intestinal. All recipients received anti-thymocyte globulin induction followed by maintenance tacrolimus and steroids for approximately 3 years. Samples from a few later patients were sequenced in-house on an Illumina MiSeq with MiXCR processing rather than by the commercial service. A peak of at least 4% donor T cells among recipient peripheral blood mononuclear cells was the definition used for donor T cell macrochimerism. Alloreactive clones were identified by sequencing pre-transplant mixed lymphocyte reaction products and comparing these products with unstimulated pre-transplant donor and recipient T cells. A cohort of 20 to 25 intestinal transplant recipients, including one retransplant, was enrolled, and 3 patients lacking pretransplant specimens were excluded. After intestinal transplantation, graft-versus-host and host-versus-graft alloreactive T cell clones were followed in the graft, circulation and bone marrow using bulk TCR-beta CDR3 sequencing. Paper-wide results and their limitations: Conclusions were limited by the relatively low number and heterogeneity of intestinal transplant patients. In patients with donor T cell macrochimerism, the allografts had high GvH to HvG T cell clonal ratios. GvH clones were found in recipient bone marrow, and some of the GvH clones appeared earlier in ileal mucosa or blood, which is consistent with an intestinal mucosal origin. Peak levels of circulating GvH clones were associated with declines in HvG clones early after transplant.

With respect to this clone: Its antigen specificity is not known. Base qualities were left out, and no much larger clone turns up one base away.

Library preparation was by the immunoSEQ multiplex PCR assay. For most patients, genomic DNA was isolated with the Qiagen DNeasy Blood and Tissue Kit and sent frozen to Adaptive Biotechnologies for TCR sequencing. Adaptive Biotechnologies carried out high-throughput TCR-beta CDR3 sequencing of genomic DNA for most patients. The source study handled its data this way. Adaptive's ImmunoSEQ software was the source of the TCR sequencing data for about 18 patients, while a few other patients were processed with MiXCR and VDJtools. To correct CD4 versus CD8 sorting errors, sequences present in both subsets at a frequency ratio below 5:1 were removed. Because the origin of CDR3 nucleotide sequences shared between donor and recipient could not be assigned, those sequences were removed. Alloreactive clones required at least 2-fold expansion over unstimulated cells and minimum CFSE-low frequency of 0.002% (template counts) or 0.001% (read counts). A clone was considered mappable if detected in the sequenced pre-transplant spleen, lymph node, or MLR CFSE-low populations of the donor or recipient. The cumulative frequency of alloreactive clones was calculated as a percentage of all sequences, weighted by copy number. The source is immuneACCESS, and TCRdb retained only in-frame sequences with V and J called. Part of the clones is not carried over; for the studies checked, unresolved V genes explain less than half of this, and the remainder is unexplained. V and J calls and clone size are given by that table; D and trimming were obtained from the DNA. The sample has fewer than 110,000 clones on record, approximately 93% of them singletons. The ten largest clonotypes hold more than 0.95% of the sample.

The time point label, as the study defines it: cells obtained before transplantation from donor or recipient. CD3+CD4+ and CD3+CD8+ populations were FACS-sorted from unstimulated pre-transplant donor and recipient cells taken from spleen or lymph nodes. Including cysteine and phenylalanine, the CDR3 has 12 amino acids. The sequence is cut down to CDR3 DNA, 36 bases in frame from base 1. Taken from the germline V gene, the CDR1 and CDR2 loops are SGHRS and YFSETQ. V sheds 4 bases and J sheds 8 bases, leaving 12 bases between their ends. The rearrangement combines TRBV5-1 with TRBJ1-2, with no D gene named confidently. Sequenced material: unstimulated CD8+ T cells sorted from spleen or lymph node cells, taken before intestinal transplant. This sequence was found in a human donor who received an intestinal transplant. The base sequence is TGCGCCAGCAGCAATCCCATGGAAGGCTACACCTTC. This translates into CASSNPMEGYTF.